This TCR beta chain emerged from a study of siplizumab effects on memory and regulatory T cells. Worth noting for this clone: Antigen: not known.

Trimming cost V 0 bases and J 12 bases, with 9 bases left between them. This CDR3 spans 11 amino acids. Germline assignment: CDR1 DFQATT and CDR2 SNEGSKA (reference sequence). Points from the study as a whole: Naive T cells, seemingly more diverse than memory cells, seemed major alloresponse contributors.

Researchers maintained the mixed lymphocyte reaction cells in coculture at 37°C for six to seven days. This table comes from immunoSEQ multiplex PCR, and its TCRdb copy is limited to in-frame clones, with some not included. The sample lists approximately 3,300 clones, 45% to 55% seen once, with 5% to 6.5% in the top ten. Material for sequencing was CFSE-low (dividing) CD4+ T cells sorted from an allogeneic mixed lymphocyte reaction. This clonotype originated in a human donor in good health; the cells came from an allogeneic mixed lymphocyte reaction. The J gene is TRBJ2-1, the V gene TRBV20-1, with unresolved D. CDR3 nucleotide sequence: TGCAGTGCTAGAGACGGACGTGGGCAGTTCTTC. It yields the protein CSARDGRGQFF.